Included here is one T cell receptor beta chain sequence, with context. What it binds is unknown. Sorted populations were all over 98% pure. Sequenced material consisted of expressed TCRB transcripts (all of the isolated RNA was reverse transcribed). An average approximately 4 million reads came from naive, central memory and regulatory T cell samples. TCRdb's table, derived via immunoSEQ multiplex PCR, lists solely in-frame clones and lacks some. The sample has approximately 270,000 clones; around 15% are singletons. The data derive from a study of beta chain features in type 1 diabetes. Broader study findings: Insertions at VDJ junctions were less frequent in type 1 diabetes patients. These patients also deleted more nucleotides at the same junctions. Type 1 diabetes patients had TCRB CDR3s that were shorter (moderately but significantly so) in all four CD4+ subsets.

This CDR3 contains 13 residues. Trimming cost V 4 bases and J 2 bases, with 8 bases left between them. Germline values: CDR1 MNHEY, CDR2 SVGAGI. Sequencing input: naive CD4+ T cells from blood. The genes are TRBV6-5 and TRBJ1-1; D is undetermined. This receptor was taken from a man aged 25 to 45 with type 1 diabetes. The CDR3: CASSWGGNTEAFF. As DNA, the CDR3 is TGTGCCAGCAGTTGGGGAGGAAACACTGAAGCTTTCTTT.